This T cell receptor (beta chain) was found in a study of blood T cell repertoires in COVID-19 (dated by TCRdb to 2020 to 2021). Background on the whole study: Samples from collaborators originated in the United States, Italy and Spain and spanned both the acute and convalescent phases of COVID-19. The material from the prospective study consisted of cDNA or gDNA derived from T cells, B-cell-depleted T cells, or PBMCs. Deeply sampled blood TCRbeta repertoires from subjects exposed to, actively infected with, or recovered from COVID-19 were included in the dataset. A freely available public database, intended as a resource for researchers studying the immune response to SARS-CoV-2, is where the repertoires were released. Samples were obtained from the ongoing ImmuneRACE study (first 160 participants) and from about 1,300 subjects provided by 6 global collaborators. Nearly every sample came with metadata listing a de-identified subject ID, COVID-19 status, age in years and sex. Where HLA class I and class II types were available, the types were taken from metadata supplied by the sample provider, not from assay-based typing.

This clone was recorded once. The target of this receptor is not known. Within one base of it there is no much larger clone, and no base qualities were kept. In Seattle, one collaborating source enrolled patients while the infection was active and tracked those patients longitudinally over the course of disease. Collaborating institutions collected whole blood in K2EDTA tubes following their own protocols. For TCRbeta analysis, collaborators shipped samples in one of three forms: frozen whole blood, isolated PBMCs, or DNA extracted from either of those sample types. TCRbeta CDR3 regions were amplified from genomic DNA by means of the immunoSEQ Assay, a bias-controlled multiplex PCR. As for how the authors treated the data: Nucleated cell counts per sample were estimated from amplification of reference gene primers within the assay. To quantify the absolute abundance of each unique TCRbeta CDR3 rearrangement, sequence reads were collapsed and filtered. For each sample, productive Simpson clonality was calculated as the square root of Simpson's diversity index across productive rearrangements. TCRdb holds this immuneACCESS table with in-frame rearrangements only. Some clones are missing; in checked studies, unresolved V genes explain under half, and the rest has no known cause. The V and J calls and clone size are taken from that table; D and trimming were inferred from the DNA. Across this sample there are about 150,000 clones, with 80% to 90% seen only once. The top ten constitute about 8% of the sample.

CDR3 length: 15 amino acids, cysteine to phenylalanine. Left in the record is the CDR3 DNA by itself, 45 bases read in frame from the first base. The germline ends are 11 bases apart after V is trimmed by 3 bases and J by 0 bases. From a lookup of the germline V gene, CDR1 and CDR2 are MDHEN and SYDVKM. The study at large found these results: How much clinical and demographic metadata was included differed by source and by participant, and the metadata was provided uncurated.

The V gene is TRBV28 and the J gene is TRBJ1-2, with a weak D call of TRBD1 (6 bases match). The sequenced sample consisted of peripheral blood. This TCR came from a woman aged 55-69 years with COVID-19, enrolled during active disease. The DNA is TGTGCCAGCAGTTTCTCGACAGGACCTAACTATGGCTACACCTTC. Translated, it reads CASSFSTGPNYGYTF.